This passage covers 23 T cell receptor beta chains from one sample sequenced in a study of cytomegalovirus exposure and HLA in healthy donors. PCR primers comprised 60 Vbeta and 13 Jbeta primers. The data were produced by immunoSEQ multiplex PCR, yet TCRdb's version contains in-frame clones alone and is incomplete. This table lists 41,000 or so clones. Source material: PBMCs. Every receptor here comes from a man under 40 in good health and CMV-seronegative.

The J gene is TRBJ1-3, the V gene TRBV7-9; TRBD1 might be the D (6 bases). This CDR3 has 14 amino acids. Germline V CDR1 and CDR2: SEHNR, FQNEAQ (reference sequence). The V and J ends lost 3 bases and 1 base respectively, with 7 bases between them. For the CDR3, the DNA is TGTGCCAGCAGCTTGCAGGGGTCTGGAAACACCATATATTTT. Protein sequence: CASSLQGSGNTIYF.

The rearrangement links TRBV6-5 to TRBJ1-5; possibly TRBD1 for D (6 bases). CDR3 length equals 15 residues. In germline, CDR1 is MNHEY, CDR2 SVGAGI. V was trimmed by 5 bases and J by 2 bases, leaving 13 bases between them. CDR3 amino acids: CASSPIWTGNQPQHF. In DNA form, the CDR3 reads TGTGCCAGCAGTCCAATATGGACAGGCAATCAGCCCCAGCATTTT.

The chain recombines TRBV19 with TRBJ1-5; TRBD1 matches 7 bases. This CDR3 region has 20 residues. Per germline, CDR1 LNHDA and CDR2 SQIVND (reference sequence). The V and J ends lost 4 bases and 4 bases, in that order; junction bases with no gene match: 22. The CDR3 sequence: CASSTFPWTGITKLNQPQHF. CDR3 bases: TGTGCCAGTAGTACCTTCCCTTGGACAGGAATAACCAAACTTAATCAGCCCCAGCATTTT. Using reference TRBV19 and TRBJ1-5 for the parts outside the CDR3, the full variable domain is DGGITQSPKYLFRKEGQNVTLSCEQNLNHDAMYWYRQDPGQGLRLIYYSQIVNDFQKGDIAEGYSVSREKKESFPLTVTSAQKNPTAFYLCASSTFPWTGITKLNQPQHFGDGTRLSIL.

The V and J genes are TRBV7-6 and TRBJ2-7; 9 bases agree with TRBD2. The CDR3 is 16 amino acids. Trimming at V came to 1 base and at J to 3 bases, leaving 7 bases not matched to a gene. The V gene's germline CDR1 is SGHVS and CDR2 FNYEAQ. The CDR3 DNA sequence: TGTGCCAGCAGCTTAGAATCCGTAGCGGGAGACTACGAGCAGTACTTC. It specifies CASSLESVAGDYEQYF. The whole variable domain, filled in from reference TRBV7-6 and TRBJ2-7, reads GAGVSQSPRYKVTKRGQDVALRCDPISGHVSLYWYRQALGQGPEFLTYFNYEAQQDKSGLPNDRFSAERPEGSISTLTIQRTEQRDSAMYRCASSLESVAGDYEQYFGPGTRLTVT.

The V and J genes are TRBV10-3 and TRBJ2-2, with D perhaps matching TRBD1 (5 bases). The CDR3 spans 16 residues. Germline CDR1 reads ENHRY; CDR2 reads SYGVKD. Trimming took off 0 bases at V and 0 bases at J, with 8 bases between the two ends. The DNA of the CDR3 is TGTGCCATCAGTGAGTCGTGGGGCCCGAACACCGGGGAGCTGTTTTTT. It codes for CAISESWGPNTGELFF.

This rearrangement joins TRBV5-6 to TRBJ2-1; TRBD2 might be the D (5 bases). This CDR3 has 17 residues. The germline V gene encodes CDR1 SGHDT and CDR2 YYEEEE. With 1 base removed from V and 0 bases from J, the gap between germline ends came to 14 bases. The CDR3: CASSLTRGGSSYNEQFF. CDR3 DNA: TGTGCCAGCAGCTTGACTCGGGGTGGGAGCTCCTACAATGAGCAGTTCTTC. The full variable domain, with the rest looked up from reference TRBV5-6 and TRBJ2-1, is DAGVTQSPTHLIKTRGQQVTLRCSPKSGHDTVSWYQQALGQGPQFIFQYYEEEERQRGNFPDRFSGHQFPNYSSELNVNALLLGDSALYLCASSLTRGGSSYNEQFFGPGTRLTVL.

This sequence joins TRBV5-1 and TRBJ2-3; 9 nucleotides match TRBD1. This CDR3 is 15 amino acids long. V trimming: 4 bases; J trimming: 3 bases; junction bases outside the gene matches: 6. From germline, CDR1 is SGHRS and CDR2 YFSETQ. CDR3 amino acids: CASSRPGTGTDTQYF. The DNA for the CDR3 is TGCGCCAGCAGCCGCCCCGGGACAGGGACAGATACGCAGTATTTT.

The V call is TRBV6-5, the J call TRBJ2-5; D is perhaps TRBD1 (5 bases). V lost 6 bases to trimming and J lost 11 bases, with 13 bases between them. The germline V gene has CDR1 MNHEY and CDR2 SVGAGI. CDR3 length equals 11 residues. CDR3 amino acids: CASRDTYEQYF. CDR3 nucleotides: TGTGCCAGCAGGGACACATATGAGCAGTACTTC.

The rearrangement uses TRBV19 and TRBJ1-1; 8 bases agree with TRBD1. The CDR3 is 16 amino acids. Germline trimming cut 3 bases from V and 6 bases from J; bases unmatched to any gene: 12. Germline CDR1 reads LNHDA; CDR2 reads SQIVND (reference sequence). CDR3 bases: TGTGCCAGTAGTATTACCCAGGGGGCTGGTTTGTCTGAAGCTTTCTTT. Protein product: CASSITQGAGLSEAFF.

Here the CDR3 DNA reads TGTGCCAGCACCGGACAGGATAAGAACACTGAAGCTTTCTTT. Its protein is CASTGQDKNTEAFF. The chain recombines TRBV18 with TRBJ1-1, with TRBD1 matching over 7 bases. The CDR3 spans 14 residues. Germline loops: CDR1 KGHSH, CDR2 LQKENI. Losses at the gene ends were 8 bases for V and 1 base for J; bases not matched to a gene: 7.

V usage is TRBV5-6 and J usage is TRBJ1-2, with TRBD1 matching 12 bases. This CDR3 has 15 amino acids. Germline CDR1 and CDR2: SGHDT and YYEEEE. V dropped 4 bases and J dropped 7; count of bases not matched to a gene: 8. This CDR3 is CASSPPGQGASGYTF. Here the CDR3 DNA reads TGTGCCAGCAGCCCCCCGGGACAGGGGGCTTCTGGCTACACCTTC.

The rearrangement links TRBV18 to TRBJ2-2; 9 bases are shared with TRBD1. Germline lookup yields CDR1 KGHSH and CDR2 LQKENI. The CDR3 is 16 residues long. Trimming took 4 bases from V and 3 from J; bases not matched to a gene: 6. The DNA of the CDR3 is TGTGCCAGCTCACGGGGACAGGGAGAGGACACCGGGGAGCTGTTTTTT. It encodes CASSRGQGEDTGELFF.

Here the CDR3 DNA reads TGTGCCAGCAGAAAAGACAGGTCCGAGCAGTACTTC. Translated: CASRKDRSEQYF. The chain recombines TRBV6-5 with TRBJ2-7, with a possible D match to TRBD1 (6 bases). Deletions cut 6 bases from V and 6 bases from J, with 12 bases between. Germline V lookup: CDR1 MNHEY, CDR2 SVGAGI. This CDR3 has 12 residues.

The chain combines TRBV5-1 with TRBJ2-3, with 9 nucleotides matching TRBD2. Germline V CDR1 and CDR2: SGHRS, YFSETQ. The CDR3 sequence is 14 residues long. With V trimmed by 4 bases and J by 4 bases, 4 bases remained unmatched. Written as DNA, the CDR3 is TGCGCCAGCAGCGTAGCGGGAGAGGCAGATACGCAGTATTTT. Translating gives CASSVAGEADTQYF.

This CDR3 is CSVERPDRGGTEAFF. For the CDR3, the DNA is TGCAGCGTTGAAAGGCCAGACAGGGGGGGGACTGAAGCTTTCTTT. The V call is TRBV29-1, the J call TRBJ1-1; 9 bases line up with TRBD1. V shed 2 bases and J 5 bases; nucleotides not matched to a gene: 9. CDR1 and CDR2 from the germline V gene are SQVTM and ANQGSEA. The CDR3 totals 15 residues. The full variable domain, in which reference TRBV29-1 and TRBJ1-1 provide the parts outside the CDR3, is SAVISQKPSRDICQRGTSLTIQCQVDSQVTMMFWYRQQPGQSLTLIATANQGSEATYESGFVIDKFPISRPNLTFSTLTVSNMSPEDSSIYLCSVERPDRGGTEAFFGQGTRLTVV.

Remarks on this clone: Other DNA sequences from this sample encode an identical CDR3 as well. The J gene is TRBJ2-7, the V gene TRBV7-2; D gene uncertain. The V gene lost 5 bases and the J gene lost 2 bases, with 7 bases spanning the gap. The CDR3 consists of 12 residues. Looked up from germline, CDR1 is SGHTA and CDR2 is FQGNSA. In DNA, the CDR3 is TGTGCCAGCAGCCTAAGCGCCTACGAGCAGTACTTC. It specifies CASSLSAYEQYF.

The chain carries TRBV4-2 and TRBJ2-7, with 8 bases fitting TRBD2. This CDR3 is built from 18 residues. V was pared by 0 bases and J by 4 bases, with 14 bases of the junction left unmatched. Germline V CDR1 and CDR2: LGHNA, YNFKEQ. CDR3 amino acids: CASSQEWIGRAMAYEQYF. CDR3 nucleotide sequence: TGTGCCAGCAGCCAAGAGTGGATCGGGAGGGCTATGGCGTACGAGCAGTACTTC.

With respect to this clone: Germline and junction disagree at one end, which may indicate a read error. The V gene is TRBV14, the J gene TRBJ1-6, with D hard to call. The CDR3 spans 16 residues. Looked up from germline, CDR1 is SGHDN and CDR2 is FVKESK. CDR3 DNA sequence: TGTGCCAGCAGCCCAGATAGCCCGGCGGGGAATTCACACCTCCACTTT. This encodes CASSPDSPAGNSHLHF.

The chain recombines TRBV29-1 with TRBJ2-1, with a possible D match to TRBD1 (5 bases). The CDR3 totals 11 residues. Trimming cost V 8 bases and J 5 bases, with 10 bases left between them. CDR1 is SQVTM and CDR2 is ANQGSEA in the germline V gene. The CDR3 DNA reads TGCAGCATATGGACACACAATGAGCAGTTCTTC. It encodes CSIWTHNEQFF.

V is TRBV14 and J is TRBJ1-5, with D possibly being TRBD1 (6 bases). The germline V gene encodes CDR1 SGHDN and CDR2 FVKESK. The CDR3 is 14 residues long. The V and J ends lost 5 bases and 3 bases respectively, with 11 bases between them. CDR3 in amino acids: CASSSTGTNQPQHF. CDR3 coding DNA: TGTGCCAGCAGCTCGACAGGTACCAATCAGCCCCAGCATTTT.

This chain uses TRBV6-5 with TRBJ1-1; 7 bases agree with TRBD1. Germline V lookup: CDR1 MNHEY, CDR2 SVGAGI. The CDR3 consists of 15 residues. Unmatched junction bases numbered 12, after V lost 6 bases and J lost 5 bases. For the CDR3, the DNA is TGTGCCAGCAGCCCACTCTCGACAGGGAAGACTGAAGCTTTCTTT. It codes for CASSPLSTGKTEAFF.

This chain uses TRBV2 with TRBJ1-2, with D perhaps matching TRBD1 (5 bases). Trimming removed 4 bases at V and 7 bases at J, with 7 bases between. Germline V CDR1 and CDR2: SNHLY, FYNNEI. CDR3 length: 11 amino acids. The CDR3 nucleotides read TGTGCCAGCAGTGTCAGGGCTGGCTACACCTTC. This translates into CASSVRAGYTF.

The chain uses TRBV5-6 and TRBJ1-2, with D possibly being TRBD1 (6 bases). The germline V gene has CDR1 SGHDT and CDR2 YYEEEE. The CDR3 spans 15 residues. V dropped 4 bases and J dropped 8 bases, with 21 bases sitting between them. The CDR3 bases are TGTGCCAGCAGCGCTTTCCGGGACACCGGTAGCGGCTACACCTTC. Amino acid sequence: CASSAFRDTGSGYTF.